This TCR beta chain was obtained from a study of sequential checkpoint blockade in melanoma. Study information: Both treatment sequences were followed by maintenance nivolumab.

This clone has more than one count but fewer than ten. The CDR3 covers 15 residues. Per the germline V gene, CDR1 is SNHLY and CDR2 is FYNNEI. V was cut by 3 bases and J by 0 bases, with 8 bases left in between. Indicated treatment: randomized to nivolumab then ipilimumab (arm A) or the reverse (arm B). DNA-damaging chemotherapy had not been given to any patient beforehand. Libraries were prepared by immunoSEQ multiplex PCR; TCRdb keeps only in-frame clonotypes and omits some of them. The sample has more than 10,000 clones, 61% seen once. The chain is built from TRBV2 and TRBJ2-2, with D perhaps matching TRBD2 (6 bases). Here the sequenced sample was CD8+ T cells sorted from blood (inferred from file names), taken from a patient given nivolumab and ipilimumab in sequence. The sequence derives from a human donor with melanoma. CDR3 DNA: TGTGCCAGCAGTGAGTGGGGGGCGAACACCGGGGAGCTGTTTTTT. Translating it yields CASSEWGANTGELFF.